These 18 T cell receptor beta chains were sequenced from one sample in a study of OX40 agonist ivuxolimab in advanced cancers. Only in-frame clones appear in the TCRdb table, and some are missing; sequencing was by immunoSEQ multiplex PCR. Counted here are about 77,000 clones, roughly 86% occurring once; the ten biggest clones make up about 2.3%. The sequenced sample was CD4+ or CD8+ T cells sorted from blood, obtained in a trial of the OX40 agonist ivuxolimab. These receptors were obtained from an adult with an advanced solid tumor such as melanoma, head and neck, liver or kidney cancer.

The CDR3 bases are TGTGCCAGCAGGGATGGCGGGAGAGGCAACAATGAGCAGTTCTTC. Protein: CASRDGGRGNNEQFF. This chain joins TRBV11-3 and TRBJ2-1, with TRBD2 identical over 7 bases. The germline CDR1 and CDR2 sequences are SGHNT and YENEEA. The J segment lost 5 bases and the V segment lost 6 bases, leaving 10 bases of the junction unmatched. The CDR3 consists of 15 residues.

In its sample, this clone was seen a few times. V usage is TRBV6-1 and J usage is TRBJ1-6; D may be TRBD1 (6 bases). Between the trimmed V and J ends, which lost 3 bases and 6 bases, there was a span of 9 bases. From germline, CDR1 is MNHNS and CDR2 SASEGT. The length of the CDR3 is 14 residues. The CDR3 spells CASSEGAGNSPLHF. For the CDR3, the DNA is TGTGCCAGCAGTGAGGGGGCGGGTAATTCACCCCTCCACTTT.

The rearrangement uses TRBV7-2 and TRBJ2-7, with TRBD2 identical over 7 bases. The germline CDR1 and CDR2 sequences are SGHTA and FQGNSA. Trimming removed 5 bases from V and 3 bases from J; junction bases left unmatched: 10. This CDR3 spans 15 amino acids. The CDR3 spells CASSRLAGAGYEQYF. CDR3 coding DNA: TGTGCCAGCAGCCGACTCGCGGGAGCGGGCTACGAGCAGTACTTC. The full variable domain, its missing parts supplied by reference TRBV7-2 and TRBJ2-7, is GAGVSQSPSNKVTEKGKDVELRCDPISGHTALYWYRQSLGQGLEFLIYFQGNSAPDKSGLPSDRFSAERTGGSVSTLTIQRTQQEDSAVYLCASSRLAGAGYEQYFGPGTRLTVT.

V gene TRBV7-8 combines with J gene TRBJ1-1; no reliable D call. Trimming took off 8 bases at V and 4 bases at J, with 17 bases between the two ends. The germline gives CDR1 SGHVS, CDR2 FQNEAQ. This CDR3 has 14 amino acids. CDR3 coding DNA: TGTGCCAGCCTCCCTCGGGAGGTATTCACTGAAGCTTTCTTT. Residues: CASLPREVFTEAFF.

The table lists this clone with a count of one. V and J are TRBV18 and TRBJ2-1; D uncertain. Trimming cost V 1 base and J 0 bases, with 7 bases left between them. This CDR3 is built from 15 residues. The germline V gene encodes CDR1 KGHSH and CDR2 LQKENI. CDR3 nucleotide sequence: TGTGCCAGCTCACCACTGGAAAGCTCCTACAATGAGCAGTTCTTC. It yields the protein CASSPLESSYNEQFF.

This clone was found once. The V and J genes are TRBV5-1 and TRBJ1-6; D might be TRBD1 (5 bases). V lost 0 bases and J 7 bases, leaving 8 bases between the germline ends. The germline V gene has CDR1 SGHRS and CDR2 YFSETQ. The CDR3 runs 14 residues. CDR3 in amino acids: CASSLGDGNSPLHF. CDR3 nucleotide sequence: TGCGCCAGCAGCTTGGGGGACGGCAATTCACCCCTCCACTTT.

This rearrangement joins TRBV7-9 to TRBJ1-1; TRBD1 matches 8 bases. Per the germline V gene, CDR1 is SEHNR and CDR2 is FQNEAQ (reference sequence). The J segment lost 4 bases and the V segment lost 5 bases, leaving 9 bases of the junction unmatched. This CDR3 has 15 amino acids. CDR3: CASSPQGAVSTEAFF. CDR3 in DNA: TGTGCCAGCAGCCCTCAGGGGGCGGTAAGCACTGAAGCTTTCTTT.

This sequence joins TRBV5-4 and TRBJ2-1, with D perhaps TRBD1 (5 bases). This CDR3 comprises 15 residues. Between the trimmed V and J ends, which lost 0 bases and 2 bases, there was a span of 9 bases. Germline V CDR1 and CDR2: SGHNT, YYREEE (reference sequence). The DNA of the CDR3 is TGTGCCAGCAGCTTGGAAGTGGGGCCCTACAATGAGCAGTTCTTC. Protein sequence: CASSLEVGPYNEQFF. Complete variable domain (other parts from reference TRBV5-4 and TRBJ2-1): ETGVTQSPTHLIKTRGQQVTLRCSSQSGHNTVSWYQQALGQGPQFIFQYYREEENGRGNFPPRFSGLQFPNYSSELNVNALELDDSALYLCASSLEVGPYNEQFFGPGTRLTVL.

Worth noting for this clone: A junction boundary mismatches the germline segment, possibly from a read error. The chain has TRBV29-1 and TRBJ2-3; TRBD2 aligns across 9 bases. Germline V lookup: CDR1 SQVTM, CDR2 ANQGSEA. The CDR3 covers 16 residues. The CDR3 is CSVEGPASGTTDTQYF. The DNA for the CDR3 is TGCAGCGTCGAAGGCCCCGCTAGCGGGACCACAGATACGCAGTATTTT.

The chain recombines TRBV2 with TRBJ2-2, with TRBD2 matching 10 bases. Germline V CDR1 and CDR2: SNHLY, FYNNEI. This CDR3 region has 15 residues. The J segment lost 6 bases and the V segment lost 6 bases, leaving 7 bases of the junction unmatched. CDR3 sequence: CASRSLAGRAGELFF. The CDR3 nucleotides are TGTGCCAGCAGATCACTAGCGGGGAGGGCCGGGGAGCTGTTTTTT.

The chain carries TRBV7-2 and TRBJ2-3; the match to TRBD2 covers 8 bases. V was pared by 2 bases and J by 5 bases, with 9 bases of the junction left unmatched. This CDR3 contains 16 residues. Germline V gene sequence: CDR1 SGHTA, CDR2 FQGNSA. The CDR3 here is CASSLKYPAGEDTQYF. DNA of the CDR3: TGTGCCAGCAGCTTAAAATATCCAGCGGGGGAAGATACGCAGTATTTT.

This clone was seen more than once but under ten times. The rearrangement links TRBV19 to TRBJ2-6, with D unclear. CDR3 size: 16 residues. The V end was cut by 7 bases, the J end by 0 bases, with 13 bases between. Germline V CDR1 and CDR2: LNHDA, SQIVND (reference sequence). The CDR3: CASTLGESSGANVLTF. The CDR3, as DNA: TGTGCCAGTACCCTCGGCGAGAGCTCTGGGGCCAACGTCCTGACTTTC.

The J gene is TRBJ1-1, the V gene TRBV28; no definite D call. The length of the CDR3 is 12 residues. Looked up from germline, CDR1 is MDHEN and CDR2 is SYDVKM. V lost 7 bases and J 7 bases, leaving 13 bases between the germline ends. In DNA, the CDR3 is TGTGCCAGCACCTTTGGACGCCTTGAAGCTTTCTTT. Translating gives CASTFGRLEAFF.

This clone has a handful of counts. The chain employs TRBV19 and TRBJ2-1, with 8 positions matching TRBD2. Trimming cost V 5 bases and J 7 bases; bases outside gene matches: 10. CDR3 size: 15 residues. Germline values: CDR1 LNHDA, CDR2 SQIVND (reference sequence). The CDR3 loop reads CASSYRAGVGNEQFF. The CDR3 coding sequence is TGTGCCAGTAGTTACCGAGCGGGAGTAGGGAATGAGCAGTTCTTC.

The gene calls are TRBV6-5 and TRBJ2-3; no firm D call. Deletions cut 5 bases from V and 4 bases from J, with 13 bases between. The CDR3 is 14 amino acids. In germline, CDR1 is MNHEY, CDR2 SVGAGI. The CDR3 DNA reads as TGTGCCAGCAGTCCGACCCGCCTTTCAGATACGCAGTATTTT. This codes for CASSPTRLSDTQYF.

The gene calls are TRBV5-1 and TRBJ1-4; D not resolved. This CDR3 spans 15 amino acids. V gave up 5 bases and J gave up 0 bases, with 11 bases separating them. Germline-derived CDR1 and CDR2 are SGHRS and YFSETQ. The CDR3 DNA sequence: TGCGCCAGCAGGGAAGGCACCTCAACTAATGAAAAACTGTTTTTT. This codes for CASREGTSTNEKLFF.

The V and J genes are TRBV2 and TRBJ2-1; 10 bases match TRBD2. Germline V lookup: CDR1 SNHLY, CDR2 FYNNEI. The CDR3 extends over 15 amino acids. Losses at the gene ends were 4 bases for V and 4 bases for J; bases not matched to a gene: 4. CDR3 DNA sequence: TGTGCCAGCAGTGCAAGGACTAGCGGATACAATGAGCAGTTCTTC. This sequence encodes CASSARTSGYNEQFF. The full variable domain, in which reference TRBV2 and TRBJ2-1 provide the parts outside the CDR3, is EPEVTQTPSHQVTQMGQEVILRCVPISNHLYFYWYRQILGQKVEFLVSFYNNEISEKSEIFDDQFSVERPDGSNFTLKIRSTKLEDSAMYFCASSARTSGYNEQFFGPGTRLTVL.

The chain uses TRBV7-9 and TRBJ1-3; 7 nucleotides agree with TRBD1. The CDR3 is 17 amino acids. The germline gives CDR1 SEHNR, CDR2 FQNEAQ (reference sequence). With V trimmed by 3 bases and J by 4 bases, 12 bases remained unmatched. CDR3 in DNA: TGTGCCAGCAGCTTGACCGGGACAGAACTCTCCGGAAACACCATATATTTT. Amino acid sequence: CASSLTGTELSGNTIYF. Looking up the rest from reference TRBV7-9 and TRBJ1-3 gives the full variable domain: DTGVSQNPRHKITKRGQNVTFRCDPISEHNRLYWYRQTLGQGPEFLTYFQNEAQLEKSRLLSDRFSAERPKGSFSTLEIQRTEQGDSAMYLCASSLTGTELSGNTIYFGEGSWLTVV.